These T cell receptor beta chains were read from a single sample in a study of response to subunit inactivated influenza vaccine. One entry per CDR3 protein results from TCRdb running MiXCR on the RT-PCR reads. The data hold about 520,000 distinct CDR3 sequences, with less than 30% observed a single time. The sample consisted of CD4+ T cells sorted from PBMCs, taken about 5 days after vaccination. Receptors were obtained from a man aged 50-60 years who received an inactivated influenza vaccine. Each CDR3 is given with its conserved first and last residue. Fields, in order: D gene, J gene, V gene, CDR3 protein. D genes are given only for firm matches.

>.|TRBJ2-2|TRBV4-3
CASSQESGVAGELFF
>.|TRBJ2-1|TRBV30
CAWSVRQLYSYNEQFF
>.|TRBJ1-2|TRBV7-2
CASSLAPWYGYTF
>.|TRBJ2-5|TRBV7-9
CASSLPWTRQETQYF
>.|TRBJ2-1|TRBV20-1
CSASGSGTWNEQFF
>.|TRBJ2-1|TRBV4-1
CASSQVLQSGEQFF
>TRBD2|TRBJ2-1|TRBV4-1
CASSQATNGLAGLFSYNEQFF
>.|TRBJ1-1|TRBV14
CASSQDKRRVRAFF
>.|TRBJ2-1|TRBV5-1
CASSLTSNNEQFF
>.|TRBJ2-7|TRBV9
CASSVASVTYEQYF
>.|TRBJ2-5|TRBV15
CATSTGWETQYF
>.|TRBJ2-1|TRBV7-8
CASSNIGYEQFF
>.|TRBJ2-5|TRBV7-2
CASSPMRETQYF
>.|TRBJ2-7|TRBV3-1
CASSGGLEQYF
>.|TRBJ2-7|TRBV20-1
CSAHRALGSEQYF
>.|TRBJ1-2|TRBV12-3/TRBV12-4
CASSPGRSYGYTF
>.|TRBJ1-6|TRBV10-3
CAIRVELNSPLHF
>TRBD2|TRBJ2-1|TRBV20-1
CSARALTVGTSGGWNEQFF
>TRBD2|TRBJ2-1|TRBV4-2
CASSQVWTTELAGVNEQFF
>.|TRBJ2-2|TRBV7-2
CASSLGPAGVTTGELFF
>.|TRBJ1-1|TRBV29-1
CSVDGQGGVITEAFF
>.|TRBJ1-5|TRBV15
CATSWRLGSPQHF
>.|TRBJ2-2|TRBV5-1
CASSLRGRGTTGELFF
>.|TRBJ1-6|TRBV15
CATSRGTNSPLHF
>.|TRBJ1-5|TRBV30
CAWSPSGVRDQPQHF
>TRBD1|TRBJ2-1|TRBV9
CASSPQTGFGEQFF
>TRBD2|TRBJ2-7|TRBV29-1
CSAAGLAGAYEQYF
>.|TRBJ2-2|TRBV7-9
CASSLPPNTGELFF
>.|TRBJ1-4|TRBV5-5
CASSRSRTEKLFF
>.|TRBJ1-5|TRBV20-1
CSAREGGGDQPQHF
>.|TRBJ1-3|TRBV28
CASSPRGPSGNTIYF
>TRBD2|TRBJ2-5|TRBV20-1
CSALGLAGVETQYF
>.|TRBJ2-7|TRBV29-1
CSAAEGRNYEQYF
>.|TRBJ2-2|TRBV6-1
CASRRTSSGGGELFF
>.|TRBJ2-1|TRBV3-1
CASSQRDRNYEQFF
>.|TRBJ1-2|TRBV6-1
CASSENRFNGYTF
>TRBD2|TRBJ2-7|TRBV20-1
CSAIGTSGTSYEQYF
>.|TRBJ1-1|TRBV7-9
CASSLEPIRGTEAFF
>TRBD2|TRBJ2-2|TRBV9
CASSVELASTGELFF
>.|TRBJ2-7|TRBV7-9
CASSPAQVIYEQYF
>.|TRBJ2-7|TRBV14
CASSLSRVHEQYF
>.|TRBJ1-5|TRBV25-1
CASSEVGLNQPQHF